This T cell receptor beta chain was retrieved from a study of T cells in Graves' hyperthyroidism and ophthalmopathy. Study-wide findings and caveats: Most expanded thyroid clonotypes above 0.001 recurred in blood.

The TCR beta CDR3 regions underwent amplification using RNA transcripts as the source. The primer set for the first-round RT-PCR of the TCR CDR3 was HTBI. MiXCR was run by TCRdb on the multiplex PCR reads, yielding one entry per CDR3 protein. This table holds a few hundred thousand distinct CDR3 sequences, 16% found once. The study included ophthalmopathy patients with Clinical Activity Score at least 3, NOSPECS grade at least 4 and duration under 3 months. Uncontrolled infection, other autoimmune disease, pregnancy or lactation excluded patients. Orbital computed tomography, thyroid ultrasound, serum thyroxine and TRAb, and clinical symptoms together informed the diagnoses. The junction had 7 bases not matched to a gene; V was cut back by 3 bases and J by 3 bases. This CDR3 is 16 amino acids long. With respect to this clonotype: Its target is unknown.

This receptor was taken from a woman in her 40s with Graves' ophthalmopathy. The chain combines TRBV12-3 or TRBV12-4 with TRBJ2-2, with 7 bases matching TRBD2. The sequenced sample was blood. The chain's CDR3 is CASSLPSGGDTGELFF. Here the CDR3 DNA reads TGTGCCAGCAGTTTGCCTAGCGGCGGGGACACCGGGGAGCTGTTTTTT.